The entry below gives a single T cell receptor (beta chain) sequence along with its context. The antigen is undetermined. Primers for the PCR totalled 60 Vbeta and 13 Jbeta. Authors' data handling: Some 10 million of 80 million to 85 million unique TCR beta chains were shared, per a later count. TCRdb keeps only in-frame clones here, not all; method: immunoSEQ multiplex PCR. V, J and clone size are those of that table, while D and trimming were read from the DNA. The sample includes about 150,000 clones, 65% to 85% seen only once; the top ten take around 3%. This CDR3 is 14 amino acids long. CDR1 LNHDA and CDR2 SQIVND come from the germline V gene (reference sequence). V lost 5 bases and J lost 3; bases outside the gene matches: 4. These data are taken from a study of cytomegalovirus exposure and HLA in healthy donors. Study-level points and caveats: The majority of CMV-associated TCR beta chains were reported as apparently HLA-restricted in a later analysis.

At collection, donors were nominally healthy, but unrecorded immune exposures were probable. The sequence came from a woman aged 50 to 65 in good health and CMV-seropositive. Sequences were obtained from PBMCs. The rearrangement joins TRBV19 to TRBJ2-3; 8 positions match TRBD1. The CDR3 spells CASSPGQATDTQYF. The CDR3 DNA is TGTGCCAGTAGTCCGGGACAGGCTACAGATACGCAGTATTTT.